The entry below gives a single T cell receptor beta chain sequence along with its context. Its antigen is not known. Produced via immunoSEQ multiplex PCR; TCRdb's table is partial and in-frame only. The data hold around 75,000 clones, with around four fifths observed a single time. This entry belongs to a study of cytomegalovirus exposure and HLA in healthy donors. Study details: A later analysis reported the approximately 120 validation repertoires used the same platform as the 550 to 800 first-cohort repertoires. Findings of the study overall: 164 TCR beta chains were listed as cytomegalovirus-associated. There were a few CMV-associated chains whose specificity for CMV antigens was confirmed in vitro.

V was trimmed by 7 bases and J by 7 bases, leaving 8 bases between them. This CDR3 has 12 residues. Germline lookup yields CDR1 MDHEN and CDR2 SYDVKM. This chain links TRBV28 with TRBJ1-6; the D is unclear. The sequence was obtained from a man aged 30 to 45 in good health and CMV-seronegative. The sequenced material came from PBMCs. CDR3 residues: CASTLLNSPLHF. CDR3 sequence (DNA): TGTGCCAGCACCCTACTAAATTCACCCCTCCACTTT.